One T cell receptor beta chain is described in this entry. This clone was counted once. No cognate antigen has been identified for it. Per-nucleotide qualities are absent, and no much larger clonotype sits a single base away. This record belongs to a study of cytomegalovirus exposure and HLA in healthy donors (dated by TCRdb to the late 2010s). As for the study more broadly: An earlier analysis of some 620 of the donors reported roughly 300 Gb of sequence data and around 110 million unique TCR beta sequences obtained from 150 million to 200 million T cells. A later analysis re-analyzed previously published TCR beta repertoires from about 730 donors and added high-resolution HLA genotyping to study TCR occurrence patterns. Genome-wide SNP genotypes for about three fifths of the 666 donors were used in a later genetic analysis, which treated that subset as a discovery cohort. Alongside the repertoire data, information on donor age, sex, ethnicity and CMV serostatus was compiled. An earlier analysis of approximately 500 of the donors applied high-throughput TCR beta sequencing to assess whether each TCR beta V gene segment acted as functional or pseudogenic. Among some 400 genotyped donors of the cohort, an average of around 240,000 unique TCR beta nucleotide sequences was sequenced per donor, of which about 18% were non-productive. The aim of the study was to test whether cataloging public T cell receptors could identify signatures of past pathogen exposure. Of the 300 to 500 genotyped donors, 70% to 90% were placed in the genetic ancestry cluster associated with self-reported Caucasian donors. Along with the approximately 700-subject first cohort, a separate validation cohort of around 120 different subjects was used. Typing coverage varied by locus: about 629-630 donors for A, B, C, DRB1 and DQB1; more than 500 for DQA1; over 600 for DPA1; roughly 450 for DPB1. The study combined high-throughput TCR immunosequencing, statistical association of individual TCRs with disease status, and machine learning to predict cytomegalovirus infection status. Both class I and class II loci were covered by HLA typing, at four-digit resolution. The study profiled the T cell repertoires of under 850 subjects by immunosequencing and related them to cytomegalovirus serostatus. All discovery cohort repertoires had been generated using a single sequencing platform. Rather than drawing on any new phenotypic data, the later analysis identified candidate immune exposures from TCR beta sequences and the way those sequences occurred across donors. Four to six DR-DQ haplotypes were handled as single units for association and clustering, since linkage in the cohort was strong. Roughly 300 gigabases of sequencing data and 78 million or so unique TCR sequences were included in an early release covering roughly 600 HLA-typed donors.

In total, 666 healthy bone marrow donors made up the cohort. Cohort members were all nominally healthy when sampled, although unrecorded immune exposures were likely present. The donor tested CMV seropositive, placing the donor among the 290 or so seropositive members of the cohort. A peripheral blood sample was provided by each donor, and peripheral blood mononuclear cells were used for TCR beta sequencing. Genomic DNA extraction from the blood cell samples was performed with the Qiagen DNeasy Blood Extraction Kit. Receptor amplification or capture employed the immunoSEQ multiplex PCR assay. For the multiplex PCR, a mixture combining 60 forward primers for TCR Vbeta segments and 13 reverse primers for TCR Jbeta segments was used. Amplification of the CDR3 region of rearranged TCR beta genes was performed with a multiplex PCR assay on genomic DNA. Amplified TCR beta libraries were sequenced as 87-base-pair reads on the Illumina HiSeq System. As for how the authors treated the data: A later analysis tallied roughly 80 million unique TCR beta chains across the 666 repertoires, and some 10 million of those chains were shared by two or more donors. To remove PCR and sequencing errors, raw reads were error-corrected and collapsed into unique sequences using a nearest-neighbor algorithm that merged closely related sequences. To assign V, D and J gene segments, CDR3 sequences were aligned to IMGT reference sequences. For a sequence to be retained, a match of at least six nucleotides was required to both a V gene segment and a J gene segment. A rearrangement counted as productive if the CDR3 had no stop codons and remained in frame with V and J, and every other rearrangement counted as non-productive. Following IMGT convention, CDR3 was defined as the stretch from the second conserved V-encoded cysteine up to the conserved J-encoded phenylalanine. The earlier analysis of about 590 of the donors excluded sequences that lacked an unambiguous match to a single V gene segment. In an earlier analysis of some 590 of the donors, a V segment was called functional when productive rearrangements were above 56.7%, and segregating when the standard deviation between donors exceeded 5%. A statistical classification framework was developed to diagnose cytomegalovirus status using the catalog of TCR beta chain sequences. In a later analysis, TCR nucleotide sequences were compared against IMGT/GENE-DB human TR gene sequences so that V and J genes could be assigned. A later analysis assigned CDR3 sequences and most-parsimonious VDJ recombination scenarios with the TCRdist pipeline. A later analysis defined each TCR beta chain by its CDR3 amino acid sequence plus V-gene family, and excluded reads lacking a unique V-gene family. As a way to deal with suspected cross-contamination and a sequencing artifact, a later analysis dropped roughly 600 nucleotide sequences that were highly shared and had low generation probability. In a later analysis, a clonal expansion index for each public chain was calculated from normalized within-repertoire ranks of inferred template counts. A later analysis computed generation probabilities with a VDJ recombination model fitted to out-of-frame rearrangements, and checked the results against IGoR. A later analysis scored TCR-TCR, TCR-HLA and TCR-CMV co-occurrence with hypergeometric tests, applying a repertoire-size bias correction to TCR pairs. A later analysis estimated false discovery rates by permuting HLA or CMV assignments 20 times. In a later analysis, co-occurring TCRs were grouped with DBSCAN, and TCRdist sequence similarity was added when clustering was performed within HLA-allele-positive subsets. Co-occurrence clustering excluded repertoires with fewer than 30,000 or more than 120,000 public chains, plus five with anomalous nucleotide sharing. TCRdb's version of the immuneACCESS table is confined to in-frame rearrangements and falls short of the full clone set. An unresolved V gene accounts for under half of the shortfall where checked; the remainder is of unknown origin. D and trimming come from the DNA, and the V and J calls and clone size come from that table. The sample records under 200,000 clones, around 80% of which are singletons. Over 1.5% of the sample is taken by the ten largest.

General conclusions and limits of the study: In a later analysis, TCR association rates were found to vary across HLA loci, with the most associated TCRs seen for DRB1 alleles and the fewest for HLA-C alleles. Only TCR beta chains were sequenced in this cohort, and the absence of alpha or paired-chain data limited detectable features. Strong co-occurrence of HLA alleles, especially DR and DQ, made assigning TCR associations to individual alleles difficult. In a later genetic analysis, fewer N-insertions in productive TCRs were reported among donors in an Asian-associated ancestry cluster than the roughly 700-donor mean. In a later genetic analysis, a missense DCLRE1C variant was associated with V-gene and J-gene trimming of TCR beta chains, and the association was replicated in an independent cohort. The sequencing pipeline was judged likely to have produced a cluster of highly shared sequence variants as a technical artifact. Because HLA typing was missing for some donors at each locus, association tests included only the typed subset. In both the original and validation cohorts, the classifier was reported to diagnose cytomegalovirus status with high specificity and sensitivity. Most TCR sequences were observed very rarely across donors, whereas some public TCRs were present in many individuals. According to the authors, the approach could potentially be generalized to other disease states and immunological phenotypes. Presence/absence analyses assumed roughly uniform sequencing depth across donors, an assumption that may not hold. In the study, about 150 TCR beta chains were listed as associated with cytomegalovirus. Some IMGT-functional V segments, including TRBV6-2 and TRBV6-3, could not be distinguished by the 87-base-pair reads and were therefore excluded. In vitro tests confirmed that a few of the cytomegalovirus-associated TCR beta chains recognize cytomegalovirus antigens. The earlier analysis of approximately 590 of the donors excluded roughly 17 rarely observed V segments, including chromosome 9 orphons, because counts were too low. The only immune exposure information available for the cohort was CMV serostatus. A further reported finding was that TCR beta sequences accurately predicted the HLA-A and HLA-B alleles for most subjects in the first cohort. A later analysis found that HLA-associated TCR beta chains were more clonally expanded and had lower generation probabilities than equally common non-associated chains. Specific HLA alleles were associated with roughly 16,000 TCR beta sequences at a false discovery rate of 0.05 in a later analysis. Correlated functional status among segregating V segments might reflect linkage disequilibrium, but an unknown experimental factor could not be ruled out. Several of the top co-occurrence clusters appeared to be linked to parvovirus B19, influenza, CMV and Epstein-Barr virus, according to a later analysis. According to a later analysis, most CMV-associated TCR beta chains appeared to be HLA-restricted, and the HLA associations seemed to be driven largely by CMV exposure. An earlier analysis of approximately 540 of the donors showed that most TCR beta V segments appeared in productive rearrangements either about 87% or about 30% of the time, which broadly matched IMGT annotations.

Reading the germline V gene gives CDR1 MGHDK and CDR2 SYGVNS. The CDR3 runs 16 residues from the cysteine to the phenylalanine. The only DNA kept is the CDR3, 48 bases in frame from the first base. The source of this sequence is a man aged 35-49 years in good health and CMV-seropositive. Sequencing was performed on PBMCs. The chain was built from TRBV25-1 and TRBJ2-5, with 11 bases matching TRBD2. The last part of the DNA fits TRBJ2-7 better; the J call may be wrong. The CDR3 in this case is CASSAPTSGRIHEQYF. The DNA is TGTGCCAGCAGTGCGCCTACTAGCGGGAGAATCCACGAGCAGTACTTC.